The 22 T cell receptor beta chains in this list originate from one sample, sequenced in a study of control samples from healthy donors and cancer patients. Only in-frame clones appear in the TCRdb table, and some are missing; sequencing was by immunoSEQ multiplex PCR. The sample contains fewer than 200,000 clones, 90% to 95% of which appear only once. The specimen sequenced was blood. The receptors come from a young man in good health.

The chain has TRBV7-2 and TRBJ2-1; D is perhaps TRBD2 (5 bases). The CDR3 extends over 12 amino acids. V shed 3 bases and J shed 9 bases, with 9 bases lying between them. Germline V gene lookup returns CDR1 SGHTA and CDR2 FQGNSA. The CDR3 spells CASSFPGFEQFF. CDR3 bases: TGTGCCAGCAGCTTTCCGGGATTTGAGCAGTTCTTC.

The V and J genes are TRBV27 and TRBJ1-6; no reliable D call. V was pared by 1 base and J by 8 bases, with 6 bases between. The germline V gene encodes CDR1 MNHEY and CDR2 SMNVEV (reference sequence). CDR3 length equals 13 residues. CDR3 sequence reads: CASSLFGDSPLHF. CDR3 DNA: TGTGCCAGCAGTTTATTTGGAGATTCACCCCTCCACTTT.

The J gene is TRBJ1-1, the V gene TRBV28; D uncertain. The CDR3 has 16 amino acids. V was clipped by 4 bases and J by 1 base, with 16 bases between them. The germline V gene encodes CDR1 MDHEN and CDR2 SYDVKM. CDR3: CASSSVGVGRNTEAFF. DNA of the CDR3: TGTGCCAGCAGTTCAGTGGGAGTGGGGAGGAACACTGAAGCTTTCTTT.

The chain is built from TRBV10-3 and TRBJ1-3; no definite D call. The CDR3 spans 16 residues. V was pared by 4 bases and J by 4 bases, with 17 bases between. CDR1 and CDR2 from the germline V gene are ENHRY and SYGVKD. DNA of the CDR3: TGTGCCATCAGTGCAGGCCAGGCTCGAGGAGGAAACACCATATATTTT. This sequence encodes CAISAGQARGGNTIYF.

This chain uses TRBV10-1 with TRBJ2-7; D perhaps matches TRBD1 (5 bases). Germline values: CDR1 WNHNN, CDR2 SYGVQD (reference sequence). CDR3 length: 16 amino acids. Trimming shortened V by 8 bases and J by 2 bases, and 22 bases separated the two germline ends. The CDR3 protein is CASPPRNQGHPYEQYF. CDR3 bases: TGCGCCAGCCCCCCCCGGAACCAGGGTCATCCCTACGAGCAGTACTTC.

This rearrangement joins TRBV11-2 to TRBJ1-2, with D unclear. CDR3 length equals 14 residues. Germline values: CDR1 SGHAT, CDR2 FQNNGV. Trimming removed 6 bases at V and 4 bases at J, with 15 bases between. Here the CDR3 DNA reads TGTGCCAGCAGTCCCCTCGAGCGCTCCTATGGCTACACCTTC. Translation gives CASSPLERSYGYTF.

The chain recombines TRBV3-1 (or the pseudogene TRBV3-2) with TRBJ1-1, with D hard to call. V was trimmed by 4 bases and J by 7 bases, leaving 16 bases between them. This CDR3 contains 14 residues. Germline assignment: CDR1 LGHDT and CDR2 YNNKEL (reference sequence). The CDR3 loop is CASSPASRPYEAFF. DNA of the CDR3: TGTGCCAGCAGCCCGGCCAGCCGGCCTTATGAAGCTTTCTTT.

This chain links TRBV9 with TRBJ2-3; D is perhaps TRBD1 (6 bases). Germline CDR1 reads SGDLS; CDR2 reads YYNGEE. CDR3 size: 14 residues. V lost 0 bases and J 2 bases, leaving 7 bases between the germline ends. The CDR3 spells CASSVGGPTDTQYF. As DNA, the CDR3 is TGTGCCAGCAGCGTAGGGGGGCCCACAGATACGCAGTATTTT. Full variable domain (missing parts from reference TRBV9 and TRBJ2-3): DSGVTQTPKHLITATGQRVTLRCSPRSGDLSVYWYQQSLDQGLQFLIQYYNGEERAKGNILERFSAQQFPDLHSELNLSSLELGDSALYFCASSVGGPTDTQYFGPGTRLTVL.

The chain has TRBV5-4 and TRBJ2-5, with TRBD2 matching over 7 bases. This CDR3 region has 16 residues. Losses at the gene ends were 3 bases for V and 3 bases for J; bases not matched to a gene: 11. Germline V gene lookup returns CDR1 SGHNT and CDR2 YYREEE (reference sequence). The CDR3 DNA is TGTGCCAGCAGCTCGGGGGGTAGGATAACAGAAGAGACCCAGTACTTC. It is translated as CASSSGGRITEETQYF.

The rearrangement uses TRBV4-2 and TRBJ1-2; no clear D gene. The length of the CDR3 is 13 residues. V was pared by 0 bases and J by 7 bases, with 9 bases between. Germline-derived CDR1 and CDR2 are LGHNA and YNFKEQ. The CDR3 nucleotides are TGTGCCAGCAGCCAAGATTCGTTGACTGGCTACACCTTC. Residues: CASSQDSLTGYTF.

The chain is built from TRBV10-3 and TRBJ1-5; no clear D gene. Germline loops: CDR1 ENHRY, CDR2 SYGVKD. The CDR3 loop spans 15 amino acids. Trimming cost V 0 bases and J 4 bases, with 10 bases left between them. The CDR3 coding sequence is TGTGCCATCAGTGAGTCGAAATCCGGGAATCAGCCCCAGCATTTT. It codes for CAISESKSGNQPQHF.

The chain combines TRBV5-1 with TRBJ2-7, with D possibly TRBD1 on 7 matching bases. The germline V and J ends were trimmed by 4 bases and 3 bases, with 14 bases remaining between them. CDR1 is SGHRS, CDR2 YFSETQ, per germline. The CDR3 spans 14 residues. The CDR3 nucleotides are TGCGCCAGCAGCGGGGGGACAGAAGACTACGAGCAGTACTTC. It encodes CASSGGTEDYEQYF.

The genes are TRBV4-2 and TRBJ1-1; D unresolved. V was pared by 2 bases and J by 0 bases, with 7 bases between. CDR3 size: 14 residues. CDR1 is LGHNA and CDR2 is YNFKEQ in the germline V gene. CDR3 sequence reads: CASSQPPLNTEAFF. CDR3 bases: TGTGCCAGCAGCCAACCTCCTTTGAACACTGAAGCTTTCTTT.

The rearrangement joins TRBV9 to TRBJ1-6, with a possible D match to TRBD1 (5 bases). The CDR3 is 15 amino acids. Germline V gene lookup returns CDR1 SGDLS and CDR2 YYNGEE. V lost 0 bases to trimming and J lost 9 bases, with 13 bases between them. The DNA for the CDR3 is TGTGCCAGCAGCGTAGGGATAGGGGAGGTTTCACCCCTCCACTTT. It yields the protein CASSVGIGEVSPLHF. The variable domain in full, completed from reference TRBV9 and TRBJ1-6, reads DSGVTQTPKHLITATGQRVTLRCSPRSGDLSVYWYQQSLDQGLQFLIQYYNGEERAKGNILERFSAQQFPDLHSELNLSSLELGDSALYFCASSVGIGEVSPLHFGNGTRLTVT.

On this clone itself: Other DNA sequences in this specimen translate into the identical CDR3. The chain joins TRBV5-1 to TRBJ1-3; D gene ambiguous. CDR1 is SGHRS, CDR2 YFSETQ, per germline. The CDR3 is made up of 14 amino acids. The V and J ends lost 0 bases and 4 bases respectively, with 8 bases between them. CDR3 protein: CASSLGGAGNTIYF. In DNA form, the CDR3 reads TGCGCCAGCAGCTTGGGGGGTGCAGGAAACACCATATATTTT.

The chain couples TRBV19 to TRBJ1-1, with a weak D call TRBD1 (5 bases). V lost 6 bases and J 3 bases, leaving 20 bases between the germline ends. Germline CDR1 and CDR2: LNHDA and SQIVND (reference sequence). This CDR3 has 16 amino acids. Here the CDR3 DNA reads TGTGCCAGTAGGCCCCCAGGGTTACGAACAGACACTGAAGCTTTCTTT. Amino acid sequence: CASRPPGLRTDTEAFF.

The chain has TRBV4-1 and TRBJ2-2; possibly TRBD1 or TRBD2 for D (6 bases each). CDR3 length equals 15 residues. V was trimmed by 3 bases and J by 5 bases, leaving 13 bases between them. Germline assignment: CDR1 MGHRA and CDR2 YSYEKL. CDR3 sequence: CASSQGGQGTGELFF. In nucleotides, the CDR3 is TGCGCCAGCAGCCAGGGGGGCCAGGGGACCGGGGAGCTGTTTTTT.

This chain links TRBV3-1 (or the pseudogene TRBV3-2) with TRBJ2-5; a weak D match, TRBD2 (5 bases). Germline V gene lookup returns CDR1 LGHDT and CDR2 YNNKEL (reference sequence). The CDR3 has 15 residues. Trimming stripped 0 bases from V and 2 bases from J, with 10 bases between. The chain's CDR3 is CASSQEQRRQETQYF. CDR3 in DNA: TGTGCCAGCAGCCAAGAGCAGCGGAGACAAGAGACCCAGTACTTC.

The chain is built from TRBV27 and TRBJ1-6, with D possibly TRBD1 on 5 matching bases. The CDR3 is 15 residues long. CDR1 is MNHEY, CDR2 SMNVEV, per germline (reference sequence). V was pared by 3 bases and J by 7 bases, with 13 bases between. In nucleotides, the CDR3 is TGTGCCAGCAGTTTTTACGGGACGGTCAATTCACCCCTCCACTTT. It specifies CASSFYGTVNSPLHF.

The chain links TRBV3-1 (or the pseudogene TRBV3-2) to TRBJ2-1, with TRBD2 matching 10 bases. Trimming at V came to 0 bases and at J to 4 bases, leaving 6 bases not matched to a gene. CDR1 and CDR2 from the germline V gene are LGHDT and YNNKEL (reference sequence). The CDR3 sequence is 17 residues long. The CDR3 reads CASSQEFASGSYNEQFF. The DNA of the CDR3 is TGTGCCAGCAGCCAAGAGTTCGCTAGCGGGAGTTACAATGAGCAGTTCTTC.

The chain employs TRBV19 and TRBJ2-5; D ambiguous. Germline CDR1 is LNHDA and CDR2 is SQIVND (reference sequence). The V gene lost 3 bases and the J gene lost 3 bases, with 8 bases spanning the gap. The CDR3 totals 13 residues. This CDR3 reads CASSIGQEETQYF. Here the CDR3 DNA reads TGTGCCAGTAGTATTGGGCAGGAAGAGACCCAGTACTTC.

The rearrangement links TRBV27 to TRBJ1-3; D unresolved. Germline V gene sequence: CDR1 MNHEY, CDR2 SMNVEV (reference sequence). The CDR3 is 13 amino acids. Deletions cut 2 bases from V and 2 bases from J, with 4 bases between. The CDR3 nucleotides read TGTGCCAGCAGTTTAGGGGCTGGAAACACCATATATTTT. Translating gives CASSLGAGNTIYF.